These 30 T cell receptor beta chains were sequenced from one sample in a study of blood T cell repertoires in COVID-19. TCRdb keeps only in-frame clones here, not all; method: immunoSEQ multiplex PCR. The data show approximately 330,000 clones, 90% seen once. Sample: peripheral blood. The receptors were sampled from a middle-aged woman with COVID-19, enrolled during active disease.

The chain uses TRBV7-2 and TRBJ1-5, with TRBD1 matching 9 bases. The germline CDR1 and CDR2 sequences are SGHTA and FQGNSA. V trimming: 5 bases; J trimming: 2 bases; junction bases outside the gene matches: 4. The CDR3 spans 15 residues. In DNA form, the CDR3 reads TGTGCCAGCAGCCCATGGACAGGGGGCAATCAGCCCCAGCATTTT. It is translated as CASSPWTGGNQPQHF.

The chain employs TRBV11-2 and TRBJ2-5, with D perhaps matching TRBD2 (6 bases). Trimming stripped 8 bases from V and 2 bases from J, with 15 bases between. This CDR3 region has 14 residues. The germline CDR1 and CDR2 sequences are SGHAT and FQNNGV. The CDR3 DNA is TGTGCCAGCTGGAACAGCGCGGGACAAGAGACCCAGTACTTC. This codes for CASWNSAGQETQYF.

This clone was detected only a few times. The chain combines TRBV6-1 with TRBJ2-7; 10 bases match TRBD1. V gave up 1 base and J gave up 2 bases; unmatched junction bases: 2. This CDR3 contains 15 residues. Germline lookup yields CDR1 MNHNS and CDR2 SASEGT. The CDR3 sequence is CASSEGTGGTYEQYF. The CDR3 DNA follows: TGTGCCAGCAGTGAAGGGACAGGGGGGACCTACGAGCAGTACTTC.

This rearrangement joins TRBV28 to TRBJ2-7; 8 bases agree with TRBD2. The ends lost 0 bases at V and 4 bases at J; junction bases unmatched: 5. The CDR3 runs 15 residues. Germline V gene sequence: CDR1 MDHEN, CDR2 SYDVKM. CDR3 in amino acids: CASSLWAGGGYEQYF. CDR3 DNA sequence: TGTGCCAGCAGTTTATGGGCCGGCGGGGGGTACGAGCAGTACTTC.

In this sample, this clone turned up a few times. V gene TRBV15 combines with J gene TRBJ1-6; D is unresolved. Trimming took off 1 base at V and 13 bases at J, with 14 bases between the two ends. The CDR3 runs 14 residues. Germline V lookup: CDR1 LNHNV, CDR2 YYDKDF (reference sequence). In DNA, the CDR3 is TGTGCCACCAGCAGAGTAATCACAGCCCGGCCCCTCCACTTT. Amino acid sequence: CATSRVITARPLHF.

This chain joins TRBV4-3 and TRBJ1-2; TRBD1 might be the D (5 bases). The CDR3 contains 15 residues. Trimming took off 0 bases at V and 2 bases at J, with 10 bases between the two ends. Per the germline V gene, CDR1 is LGHNA and CDR2 is YSLEER. The CDR3 nucleotides read TGCGCCAGCAGCCAAGATCGGGGGACCAACTATGGCTACACCTTC. This sequence encodes CASSQDRGTNYGYTF.

The rearrangement uses TRBV25-1 and TRBJ1-2; D is uncertain. The CDR3 spans 16 residues. Per the germline V gene, CDR1 is MGHDK and CDR2 is SYGVNS. V lost 5 bases to trimming and J lost 3 bases, with 19 bases between them. The CDR3 region is CASSPSGGWTDYGYTF. As DNA, the CDR3 is TGTGCCAGCAGTCCCAGCGGCGGCTGGACCGACTATGGCTACACCTTC.

The chain couples TRBV6-5 to TRBJ1-1, with D unresolved. CDR1 and CDR2 from the germline V gene are MNHEY and SVGAGI. CDR3 length equals 13 residues. Deletions cut 4 bases from V and 3 bases from J, with 9 bases between. The chain's CDR3 is CASSSYRDTEAFF. CDR3 nucleotides: TGTGCCAGCAGTTCTTACCGGGACACTGAAGCTTTCTTT.

This chain joins TRBV9 and TRBJ2-3; TRBD1 matches 11 bases. CDR1 is SGDLS and CDR2 is YYNGEE in the germline V gene. The CDR3 is made up of 16 amino acids. V lost 3 bases and J lost 5; bases outside the gene matches: 8. In DNA, the CDR3 is TGTGCCAGCAGCGGCCGGACAGGGGGCGTTATAGATACGCAGTATTTT. The encoded protein is CASSGRTGGVIDTQYF.

The chain has TRBV27 and TRBJ2-3, with TRBD1 identical over 7 bases. The CDR3 has 14 residues. Germline CDR1 reads MNHEY; CDR2 reads SMNVEV (reference sequence). Trimming took 6 bases from V and 3 from J; bases not matched to a gene: 6. The DNA for the CDR3 is TGTGCCAGCAGAATCAACAGGGGAACAGATACGCAGTATTTT. This sequence encodes CASRINRGTDTQYF.

The rearrangement uses TRBV6-1 and TRBJ2-2; maybe TRBD1 (6 bases). The germline V gene encodes CDR1 MNHNS and CDR2 SASEGT. The CDR3 totals 14 residues. Trimming removed 5 bases at V and 0 bases at J, with 7 bases between. CDR3 residues: CASSRTANTGELFF. The DNA for the CDR3 is TGTGCCAGCAGTCGGACAGCGAACACCGGGGAGCTGTTTTTT.

This sequence joins TRBV28 and TRBJ1-5, with 9 bases identical to TRBD1. The J segment lost 4 bases and the V segment lost 6 bases, leaving 19 bases of the junction unmatched. The CDR3 runs 19 residues. Germline V gene lookup returns CDR1 MDHEN and CDR2 SYDVKM. The DNA for the CDR3 is TGTGCCAGCAGCGCTGGGAATGTACCGGGACAGGGATTGAATCAGCCCCAGCATTTT. Its translation: CASSAGNVPGQGLNQPQHF.

Comment on this clone: One junction end disagrees with the germline gene, perhaps due to a read error. This chain connects TRBV5-6 to TRBJ2-7; 10 nucleotides agree with TRBD2. CDR1 and CDR2 (germline): SGHDT, YYEEEE. CDR3 length equals 13 residues. The CDR3 nucleotides are TGTGCCAGCAACCCGGGACTAGCGAACTTCCGGGTCTTC. Amino acids: CASNPGLANFRVF.

This chain joins TRBV27 and TRBJ1-4, with TRBD1 matching 9 bases. Germline assignment: CDR1 MNHEY and CDR2 SMNVEV (reference sequence). The CDR3 sequence is 17 residues long. The ends lost 5 bases at V and 0 bases at J; junction bases unmatched: 7. CDR3 sequence reads: CASSLRTGAATNEKLFF. The CDR3 region has the DNA TGTGCCAGCAGTCTTCGGACAGGGGCAGCAACTAATGAAAAACTGTTTTTT.

The chain employs TRBV3-1 (or the pseudogene TRBV3-2) and TRBJ2-4, with 10 bases identical to TRBD2. Germline CDR1 and CDR2: LGHDT and YNNKEL (reference sequence). The V gene end was trimmed by 1 base and the J gene end by 7 bases; junction bases not matched to a gene: 7. This CDR3 comprises 16 residues. The CDR3 region has the DNA TGTGCCAGCAGCCAAGTAGTTAGCGGGAGGTTTAACATTCAGTACTTC. It encodes CASSQVVSGRFNIQYF.

The gene calls are TRBV30 and TRBJ1-5; 9 bases match TRBD1. CDR3 length: 14 amino acids. After removal of 4 bases from V and 5 bases from J, the junction contained 6 bases not matched to a gene. CDR1 is GTSNPN and CDR2 is SVGIG in the germline V gene (reference sequence). CDR3 DNA: TGTGCCTGGAATTTAGGGACAGGGTATCAGCCCCAGCATTTT. Protein product: CAWNLGTGYQPQHF.

Worth noting for this clone: The sample holds other DNA sequences that translate to the same CDR3. The chain carries TRBV9 and TRBJ2-1; 9 bases align to TRBD1. Germline lookup yields CDR1 SGDLS and CDR2 YYNGEE. The CDR3 is 15 residues long. With 0 bases clipped from V and 5 bases from J, the junction kept 3 bases outside the gene matches. Written as DNA, the CDR3 is TGTGCCAGCAGCGTAGTCGGGACAGGGAACAATGAGCAGTTCTTC. Protein product: CASSVVGTGNNEQFF. The full variable domain, with the rest looked up from reference TRBV9 and TRBJ2-1, is DSGVTQTPKHLITATGQRVTLRCSPRSGDLSVYWYQQSLDQGLQFLIQYYNGEERAKGNILERFSAQQFPDLHSELNLSSLELGDSALYFCASSVVGTGNNEQFFGPGTRLTVL.

J is TRBJ2-4 and V is TRBV28; TRBD1 matches 12 bases. CDR1 MDHEN and CDR2 SYDVKM come from the germline V gene. This CDR3 spans 18 amino acids. V dropped 7 bases and J dropped 7; count of bases not matched to a gene: 17. This chain's CDR3 is CASIESGTGGPAGNIQYF. As DNA, the CDR3 is TGTGCCAGCATCGAATCCGGGACAGGGGGCCCGGCCGGGAACATTCAGTACTTC. Using reference TRBV28 and TRBJ2-4 for the parts outside the CDR3, the full variable domain is DVKVTQSSRYLVKRTGEKVFLECVQDMDHENMFWYRQDPGLGLRLIYFSYDVKMKEKGDIPEGYSVSREKKERFSLILESASTNQTSMYLCASIESGTGGPAGNIQYFGAGTRLSVL.

The chain uses TRBV28 and TRBJ1-2; 9 nucleotides match TRBD1. V gave up 5 bases and J gave up 8 bases; unmatched junction bases: 15. This CDR3 region has 16 residues. From germline, CDR1 is MDHEN and CDR2 SYDVKM. The CDR3 region is CASSLTPPGQGGGYTF. CDR3 bases: TGTGCCAGCAGTCTAACCCCCCCGGGACAGGGAGGCGGCTACACCTTC.

The J gene is TRBJ2-3, the V gene TRBV4-3; 7 positions agree with TRBD2. CDR1 is LGHNA and CDR2 is YSLEER in the germline V gene. V trimming: 1 base; J trimming: 8 bases; junction bases outside the gene matches: 6. This CDR3 is 14 amino acids long. CDR3: CASSQVRELGTQYF. CDR3 in DNA: TGCGCCAGCAGCCAAGTGCGGGAGCTTGGTACGCAGTATTTT.

The gene calls are TRBV6-5 and TRBJ1-1; 9 bases agree with TRBD1. CDR1 and CDR2 (germline): MNHEY, SVGAGI. The V gene end was trimmed by 4 bases and the J gene end by 3 bases; junction bases not matched to a gene: 3. The CDR3 extends over 14 amino acids. CDR3 DNA: TGTGCCAGCAGTTCACAGGGGGCGGACACTGAAGCTTTCTTT. This sequence encodes CASSSQGADTEAFF.

J is TRBJ2-3 and V is TRBV2; TRBD2 agrees at 7 bases. Germline V CDR1 and CDR2: SNHLY, FYNNEI. This CDR3 contains 16 residues. J was trimmed by 3 bases and V by 5 bases; bases with no gene match: 11. The CDR3 bases are TGTGCCAGCAGTCCGAGTCGGCAGGGAGGGACAGATACGCAGTATTTT. This gives the protein CASSPSRQGGTDTQYF. The whole variable domain, remainder taken from reference TRBV2 and TRBJ2-3, is EPEVTQTPSHQVTQMGQEVILRCVPISNHLYFYWYRQILGQKVEFLVSFYNNEISEKSEIFDDQFSVERPDGSNFTLKIRSTKLEDSAMYFCASSPSRQGGTDTQYFGPGTRLTVL.

The chain links TRBV9 to TRBJ2-7; tentatively, D is TRBD2 (6 bases). Germline V gene sequence: CDR1 SGDLS, CDR2 YYNGEE. V lost 0 bases to trimming and J lost 6 bases, with 13 bases between them. The CDR3 consists of 14 residues. The chain's CDR3 is CASSVAMTSSEQYF. In nucleotides, the CDR3 is TGTGCCAGCAGCGTAGCTATGACTAGTTCCGAGCAGTACTTC.

The V call is TRBV29-1, the J call TRBJ2-1, with 7 bases matching TRBD2. CDR1 SQVTM and CDR2 ANQGSEA come from the germline V gene. V gave up 5 bases and J gave up 7 bases; unmatched junction bases: 2. The CDR3 runs 11 residues. CDR3: CSVWGGNEQFF. The CDR3 DNA follows: TGCAGCGTTTGGGGGGGGAATGAGCAGTTCTTC.

In this sample, this clone turned up a few times. The genes are TRBV7-8 and TRBJ1-5, with a tentative D call TRBD1 (6 bases). The CDR3 length is 13 residues. Germline V CDR1 and CDR2: SGHVS, FQNEAQ. Trimming stripped 2 bases from V and 4 bases from J, with 6 bases between. DNA of the CDR3: TGTGCCAGCAGCTTAAGGGGGAATCAGCCCCAGCATTTT. It translates to CASSLRGNQPQHF.

The J gene is TRBJ2-1, the V gene TRBV5-1, with TRBD2 matching 8 bases. Germline trimming cut 0 bases from V and 0 bases from J; bases unmatched to any gene: 5. Germline V gene sequence: CDR1 SGHRS, CDR2 YFSETQ. This CDR3 has 17 amino acids. This chain's CDR3 is CASSLELAVSSYNEQFF. CDR3 nucleotide sequence: TGCGCCAGCAGCTTGGAACTAGCGGTTAGCTCCTACAATGAGCAGTTCTTC.

This chain uses TRBV28 with TRBJ1-4; 8 bases fit TRBD1. The CDR3 has 13 residues. Germline V gene lookup returns CDR1 MDHEN and CDR2 SYDVKM. Losses at the gene ends were 6 bases for V and 7 bases for J; bases not matched to a gene: 4. CDR3 region: CASRPGGREKLFF. In nucleotides, the CDR3 is TGTGCCAGCAGGCCAGGGGGCCGTGAAAAACTGTTTTTT.

The chain uses TRBV28 and TRBJ1-2; tentatively, D is TRBD1 (5 bases). Trimming took off 2 bases at V and 7 bases at J, with 14 bases between the two ends. The CDR3 loop spans 14 amino acids. Germline V gives CDR1 MDHEN, CDR2 SYDVKM. DNA of the CDR3: TGTGCCAGCAGTTTAAGTATGAGGAGGGGTGGCTACACCTTC. It is translated as CASSLSMRRGGYTF.

The chain is built from TRBV9 and TRBJ2-7, with D maybe TRBD1 (5 bases). With 4 bases removed from V and 1 base from J, the gap between germline ends came to 12 bases. The CDR3 runs 14 residues. Germline CDR1 reads SGDLS; CDR2 reads YYNGEE. CDR3 nucleotide sequence: TGTGCCAGCAGCCCAGGGTCAGGGTCCTACGAGCAGTACTTC. It specifies CASSPGSGSYEQYF.

V is TRBV6-4 and J is TRBJ2-2; D is unclear. The CDR3 spans 13 residues. V was cut by 5 bases and J by 3 bases, with 7 bases left in between. Germline V gene sequence: CDR1 MRHNA, CDR2 SNTAGT. CDR3 sequence reads: CASSPVYTGELFF. CDR3 bases: TGTGCCAGCAGTCCCGTGTACACCGGGGAGCTGTTTTTT.